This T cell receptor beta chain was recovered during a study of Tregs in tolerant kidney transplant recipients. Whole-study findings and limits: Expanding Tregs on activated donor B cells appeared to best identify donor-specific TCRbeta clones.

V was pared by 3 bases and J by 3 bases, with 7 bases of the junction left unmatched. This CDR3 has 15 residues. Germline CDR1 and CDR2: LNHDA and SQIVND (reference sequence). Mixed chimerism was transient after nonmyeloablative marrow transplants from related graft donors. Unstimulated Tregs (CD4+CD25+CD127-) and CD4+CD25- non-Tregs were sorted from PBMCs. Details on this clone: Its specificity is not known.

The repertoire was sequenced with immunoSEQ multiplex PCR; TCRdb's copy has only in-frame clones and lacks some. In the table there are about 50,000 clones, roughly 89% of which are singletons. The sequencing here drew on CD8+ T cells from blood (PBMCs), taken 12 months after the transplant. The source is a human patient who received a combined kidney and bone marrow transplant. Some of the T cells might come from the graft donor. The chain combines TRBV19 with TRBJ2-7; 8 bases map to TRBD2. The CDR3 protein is CASSMGLVSLYEQYF. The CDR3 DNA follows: TGTGCCAGTAGTATGGGACTAGTATCTCTCTACGAGCAGTACTTC.